This entry is about one T cell receptor (beta chain). The sample belongs to a study of blood T cell repertoires in COVID-19. Study as a whole: PBMCs, B-cell-depleted T cells, or T cells were the source of the cDNA or gDNA that made up the material.

Clones were sequenced by immunoSEQ multiplex PCR, and TCRdb holds only the in-frame ones, with some missing. The sample records just over 350,000 clones, roughly 87% being singletons. Recruits, aged roughly 18 to 95 years, lived in around 24 US areas. Participants had their cohort set by participant-reported clinical history. The length of the CDR3 is 15 residues. The ends were cut back, 0 bases at V and 3 bases at J, with 10 bases in the middle. Germline V gene lookup returns CDR1 SGHTS and CDR2 YDEGEE. This receptor was taken from a woman in her twenties or thirties who had recovered from COVID-19. The source material was PBMCs or T cells enriched from blood (not recorded which). The chain is built from TRBV5-8 and TRBJ2-1; the D gene is possibly TRBD2 (6 bases). The CDR3: CASSLVGGSYNEQFF. The CDR3 bases are TGTGCCAGCAGCTTGGTGGGAGGAAGCTACAATGAGCAGTTCTTC.